The 23 T cell receptor beta chains below were found in one sample sequenced in a study of blood T cells in healthy people across ages. A second PCR, run for about 7 to 11 cycles, used a sample-barcoded 5' primer plus a J-beta primer mix. One entry per CDR3 protein results from TCRdb running MiXCR on the 5' RACE reads. Among some 1.5 million distinct CDR3 sequences, 28% were seen once, and the ten largest hold about 7.7%. The sample consisted of blood. These TCRs come from a woman aged 30 to 39 in good health.

The chain combines TRBV5-1 with TRBJ1-4; 7 positions agree with TRBD1. The V and J ends lost 7 bases and 4 bases, in that order; junction bases with no gene match: 7. The CDR3 has 14 residues. Per germline, CDR1 SGHRS and CDR2 YFSETQ. The CDR3 nucleotides are TGCGCCAGCGGCCCGGGACAGAGTAATGAAAAACTGTTTTTT. Its protein is CASGPGQSNEKLFF.

The V and J genes are TRBV5-1 and TRBJ2-7; 7 bases align to TRBD1. V lost 4 bases, J lost 2 bases, and 6 bases stayed unmatched. This CDR3 is built from 14 residues. Per the germline V gene, CDR1 is SGHRS and CDR2 is YFSETQ. The CDR3 loop is CASSDGTAPYEQYF. DNA for the CDR3: TGCGCCAGCAGCGACGGGACAGCCCCCTACGAGCAGTACTTC.

The genes are TRBV27 and TRBJ2-3; 9 nucleotides align to TRBD2. The V gene end was trimmed by 2 bases and the J gene end by 5 bases; junction bases not matched to a gene: 5. CDR3 length: 15 amino acids. Germline CDR1 reads MNHEY; CDR2 reads SMNVEV (reference sequence). CDR3 sequence reads: CASSLAGGSGDTQYF. CDR3 DNA: TGTGCCAGCAGTTTAGCGGGGGGGTCGGGAGATACGCAGTATTTT.

This clonotype was seen a handful of times. CDR3 bases: TGCAGTGCTAGAGATGGTAGAACACCGTACCAAGAGACCCAGTACTTC. Residues: CSARDGRTPYQETQYF. This chain uses TRBV20-1 with TRBJ2-5; D unresolved. The CDR3 extends over 16 amino acids. Germline V gives CDR1 DFQATT, CDR2 SNEGSKA (reference sequence). V was pared by 0 bases and J by 0 bases, with 14 bases between.

Many counts were recorded for this clonotype. V usage is TRBV4-1 and J usage is TRBJ2-3; TRBD1 matches 8 bases. The CDR3 spans 16 residues. Germline CDR1 is MGHRA and CDR2 is YSYEKL. The trim removed 1 base at V and 2 bases at J, leaving 5 bases unmatched. The DNA of the CDR3 is TGCGCCAGCAGCCAAGGACAGGGGCCTGCCACAGATACGCAGTATTTT. This codes for CASSQGQGPATDTQYF.

This clonotype was counted ten times or more. In nucleotides, the CDR3 is TGTGCCAGCAGCCCGACAGTTCAAGAGACCCAGTACTTC. It encodes CASSPTVQETQYF. The V call is TRBV9, the J call TRBJ2-5; TRBD1 might be the D (5 bases). V lost 4 bases, J lost 2 bases, and 9 bases lay in between. The germline CDR1 and CDR2 sequences are SGDLS and YYNGEE. The CDR3 runs to 13 residues.

This clonotype was observed a handful of times. This chain uses TRBV20-1 with TRBJ2-5; 14 bases agree with TRBD2. CDR1 DFQATT and CDR2 SNEGSKA come from the germline V gene (reference sequence). The CDR3 runs 21 residues. J lost 5 bases, V lost 0 bases, and 20 bases had no gene match. The CDR3 region has the DNA TGCAGTGCTAGAGATAACAATCACACCGGATGGACTAGCGGGGGGAGGGAGACCCAGTACTTC. It yields the protein CSARDNNHTGWTSGGRETQYF.

The CDR3 reads CASSRIQGVTEAFF. CDR3 coding DNA: TGTGCCAGCAGCCGTATACAGGGGGTCACTGAAGCTTTCTTT. The chain employs TRBV7-2 and TRBJ1-1, with 8 positions matching TRBD1. This CDR3 contains 14 residues. Germline CDR1 reads SGHTA; CDR2 reads FQGNSA. V shed 5 bases and J 4 bases; nucleotides not matched to a gene: 6.

Details on this clonotype: A much larger clonotype is one base distant, so this may be a read error. The chain carries TRBV9 and TRBJ2-1; 7 positions match TRBD2. CDR3 length: 14 residues. In germline, CDR1 is SGDLS, CDR2 YYNGEE. The CDR3 DNA follows: TGTGCCTGCAGCGTTATTGGGAGGGCTAATGAGCAGTTCTTC. This translates into CACSVIGRANEQFF.

The chain couples TRBV10-3 to TRBJ2-1; TRBD1 is a possible D gene (5 bases). This CDR3 comprises 14 residues. Trimming stripped 10 bases from V and 5 bases from J, with 18 bases between. Germline V lookup: CDR1 ENHRY, CDR2 SYGVKD. The CDR3 nucleotides read TGTGCCACCCAACTATTGACAGAAAACAATGAGCAGTTCTTC. This sequence encodes CATQLLTENNEQFF.

In its sample, this clonotype was seen many times. The V and J genes are TRBV14 and TRBJ2-7; 7 positions match TRBD1. This CDR3 has 14 residues. The germline V gene has CDR1 SGHDN and CDR2 FVKESK. Trimming cost V 4 bases and J 2 bases; bases outside gene matches: 5. The CDR3 sequence is CASSRYRGTYEQYF. The CDR3 bases are TGTGCCAGCAGCCGATACAGGGGAACCTACGAGCAGTACTTC. The variable domain in full, completed from reference TRBV14 and TRBJ2-7, reads EAGVTQFPSHSVIEKGQTVTLRCDPISGHDNLYWYRRVMGKEIKFLLHFVKESKQDESGMPNNRFLAERTGGTYSTLKVQPAELEDSGVYFCASSRYRGTYEQYFGPGTRLTVT.

Details on this clonotype: A much larger clone is a single base away; this may be a read error. This chain's CDR3 is CASGRDDETQYF. The CDR3, as DNA: TGTGCCAGCGGCCGGGACGACGAGACCCAGTACTTC. The chain recombines TRBV5-6 with TRBJ2-5; the D call may be TRBD1 or TRBD2 (5 bases each). The CDR3 runs 12 residues. Germline V CDR1 and CDR2: SGHDT, YYEEEE. V was pared by 7 bases and J by 5 bases, with 12 bases between.

This clonotype has just a few counts. V gene TRBV5-1 combines with J gene TRBJ2-5; TRBD1 agrees at 7 bases. The DNA end is more similar to TRBJ2-7, so the J call may be wrong. This CDR3 is 14 amino acids long. The germline V gene encodes CDR1 SGHRS and CDR2 YFSETQ. For the CDR3, the DNA is TGCGCCAGCACCTCGGGACAGACAAAGAGCGAGCAGTACTTC. Translating it yields CASTSGQTKSEQYF.

The chain links TRBV6-2 or TRBV6-3 to TRBJ1-1, with D perhaps TRBD1 (6 bases). Germline V lookup: CDR1 MNHEY, CDR2 SVGEGT. Between the trimmed V and J ends, which lost 7 bases and 5 bases, there was a span of 17 bases. This CDR3 is 14 amino acids long. The CDR3 loop is CASTLGTGLTEAFF. In DNA form, the CDR3 reads TGTGCCAGCACACTCGGTACAGGGTTAACTGAAGCTTTCTTT.

To note about this clonotype: One junction end disagrees with the germline gene, perhaps due to a read error. The chain joins TRBV10-1 to TRBJ2-1, with D tentatively TRBD2 (6 bases). CDR1 and CDR2 from the germline V gene are WNHNN and SYGVQD (reference sequence). There are 15 residues in the CDR3. The CDR3 loop reads CTSSDAGSSYNEQFF. The CDR3 nucleotides read TGCACCAGCAGTGATGCGGGGAGCTCCTACAATGAGCAGTTCTTC.

Only a few counts were recorded for this clonotype. Sequence at one end of the junction differs from germline and may be a read error. V gene TRBV6-1 combines with J gene TRBJ2-7, with 8 bases fitting TRBD1. Germline V gives CDR1 MNHNS, CDR2 SASEGT. The CDR3 is made up of 14 amino acids. CDR3 in DNA: TGTGCCACCAGTCCGGGACAGGAGTCCTACGAGCAGTACTTC. Its translation is CATSPGQESYEQYF.

This clonotype was observed a handful of times. The J gene is TRBJ2-3, the V gene TRBV20-1, with D uncertain. This CDR3 is built from 13 residues. Between the trimmed V and J ends, which lost 4 bases and 4 bases, there was a span of 12 bases. Germline CDR1 is DFQATT and CDR2 is SNEGSKA (reference sequence). For the CDR3, the DNA is TGCAGTGCTATTGGGCCTTTCCCAGATACGCAGTATTTT. This sequence encodes CSAIGPFPDTQYF.

This clonotype was counted only a few times. This sequence joins TRBV11-2 and TRBJ2-2; maybe TRBD1 (7 bases). CDR3 length: 17 amino acids. Deletions cut 1 base from V and 5 bases from J, with 17 bases between. The V gene's germline CDR1 is SGHAT and CDR2 FQNNGV. The CDR3 sequence: CASSLVGGTGVTGELFF. The CDR3 coding sequence is TGTGCCAGCAGCTTAGTGGGAGGAACAGGGGTAACCGGGGAGCTGTTTTTT.

The chain links TRBV10-3 to TRBJ1-5; D gene uncertain. This CDR3 contains 12 residues. Germline lookup yields CDR1 ENHRY and CDR2 SYGVKD. V lost 8 bases to trimming and J lost 11 bases, with 16 bases between them. CDR3 nucleotides: TGTGCCATCGGCGGGTTTGAAGAGACCCAGCATTTT. It codes for CAIGGFEETQHF.

The V gene is TRBV10-3, the J gene TRBJ2-7, with D unresolved. Germline V gene data show CDR1 as ENHRY and CDR2 as SYGVKD. The CDR3 is 11 residues long. Trimming removed 3 bases from V and 6 bases from J, with 6 bases in between. In nucleotides, the CDR3 is TGTGCCATCAGTGAATTACGCGAGCAGTACTTC. The encoded protein is CAISELREQYF.

The V and J genes are TRBV12-3 or TRBV12-4 and TRBJ1-2; maybe TRBD1 (5 bases). Trimming removed 6 bases from V and 7 bases from J, with 15 bases in between. CDR3 length: 13 amino acids. The CDR3 protein is CASSRRAGSGYTF. The DNA for the CDR3 is TGTGCCAGCAGCCGCAGGGCGGGGAGTGGCTACACCTTC.

The V call is TRBV9, the J call TRBJ2-3; 7 nucleotides match TRBD2. Germline CDR1 and CDR2: SGDLS and YYNGEE. The length of the CDR3 is 16 residues. After removal of 2 bases from V and 2 bases from J, the junction contained 8 bases not matched to a gene. Written as DNA, the CDR3 is TGTGCCAGCAGCGTTTCTCTGGGGGGGAACACAGATACGCAGTATTTT. This codes for CASSVSLGGNTDTQYF.

CDR3 in DNA: TGTGCCAGCAGCCAAGGGCAGGGGGGCCTCAGCAGGGAGACCCAGTACTTC. Translating it yields CASSQGQGGLSRETQYF. The chain employs TRBV4-2 and TRBJ2-5; TRBD1 is a possible D gene (7 bases). Trimming removed 1 base from V and 5 bases from J, with 20 bases in between. Germline values: CDR1 LGHNA, CDR2 YNFKEQ. The CDR3 is 17 amino acids.